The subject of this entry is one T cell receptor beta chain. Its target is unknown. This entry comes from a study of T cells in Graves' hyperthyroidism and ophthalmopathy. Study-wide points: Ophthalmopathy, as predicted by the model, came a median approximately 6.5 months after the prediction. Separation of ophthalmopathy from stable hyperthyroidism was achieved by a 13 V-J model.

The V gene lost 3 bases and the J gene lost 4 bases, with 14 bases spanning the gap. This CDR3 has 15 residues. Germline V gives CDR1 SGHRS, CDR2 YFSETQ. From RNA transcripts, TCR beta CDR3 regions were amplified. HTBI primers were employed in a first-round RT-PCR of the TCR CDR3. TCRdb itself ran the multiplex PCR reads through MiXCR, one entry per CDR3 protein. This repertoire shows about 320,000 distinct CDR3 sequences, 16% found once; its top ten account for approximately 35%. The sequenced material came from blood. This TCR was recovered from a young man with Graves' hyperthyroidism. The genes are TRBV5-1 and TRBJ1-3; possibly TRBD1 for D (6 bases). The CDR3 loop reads CASSYDLTGGNTIYF. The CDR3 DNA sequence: TGCGCCAGCAGCTACGACCTGACAGGCGGAAACACCATATATTTT.